This passage covers 6 T cell receptor beta chains from one sample sequenced in a study of cytomegalovirus exposure and HLA in healthy donors. The PCR ran on 60 Vbeta and 13 Jbeta primers. Clones were sequenced by immunoSEQ multiplex PCR, and TCRdb holds only the in-frame ones, with some missing. The profile shows some 120,000 clones, about three quarters of them singletons. Sequencing input: PBMCs. The receptors shown here come from a man aged 25 to 45 in good health and CMV-seronegative.

The chain joins TRBV2 to TRBJ1-5, with D perhaps matching TRBD1 (6 bases). Between the trimmed V and J ends, which lost 7 bases and 6 bases, there was a span of 16 bases. Looked up from germline, CDR1 is SNHLY and CDR2 is FYNNEI. The CDR3 has 14 residues. The CDR3 DNA is TGTGCCAGCAAAGAACAGGGAGGGGGTCAGCCCCAGCATTTT. Protein sequence: CASKEQGGGQPQHF.

This chain uses TRBV25-1 with TRBJ1-2; the match to TRBD1 covers 7 bases. The V gene end was trimmed by 2 bases and the J gene end by 4 bases; junction bases not matched to a gene: 4. Germline assignment: CDR1 MGHDK and CDR2 SYGVNS. CDR3 length: 14 residues. The CDR3 sequence is CASSEGTAGYGYTF. CDR3 bases: TGTGCCAGCAGTGAAGGGACAGCGGGCTATGGCTACACCTTC.

The chain employs TRBV4-1 and TRBJ2-5; TRBD2 matches 9 bases. The CDR3 runs to 18 residues. The V segment lost 2 bases and the J segment 5 bases; nucleotides outside the gene matches: 15. Germline assignment: CDR1 MGHRA and CDR2 YSYEKL. The CDR3 DNA sequence: TGCGCCAGCAGCCAACTCCGCGGGGGGGTAGAGCGTGGGGAGACCCAGTACTTC. Translated: CASSQLRGGVERGETQYF.

The rearrangement links TRBV6-5 to TRBJ1-1; D unclear. The CDR3 length is 13 residues. Germline values: CDR1 MNHEY, CDR2 SVGAGI. With 5 bases removed from V and 4 bases from J, the gap between germline ends came to 11 bases. CDR3 sequence (DNA): TGTGCCAGCAGTGACAACTTGGTCACTGAAGCTTTCTTT. This codes for CASSDNLVTEAFF.

The chain links TRBV7-2 to TRBJ2-4, with 13 bases aligning to TRBD2. Germline CDR1 and CDR2: SGHTA and FQGNSA. V lost 2 bases and J lost 6; bases outside the gene matches: 4. CDR3 length: 16 amino acids. CDR3 residues: CASSLTSGGVGNIQYF. CDR3 DNA sequence: TGTGCCAGCAGCTTAACTAGCGGGGGGGTGGGAAACATTCAGTACTTC.

The chain employs TRBV10-3 and TRBJ2-1; TRBD1 matches 8 bases. The germline V gene encodes CDR1 ENHRY and CDR2 SYGVKD. V shed 4 bases, J shed 8 bases, and the junction held 10 bases outside the gene matches. The CDR3 length is 15 residues. The CDR3, as DNA: TGTGCCATCAGTGGCCGGGACAGGCCTGGGGATGAGCAGTTCTTC. Its protein is CAISGRDRPGDEQFF.